A single sample gave rise to the 31 T cell receptor beta chains below, sequenced in a study of ipilimumab plus nivolumab after autologous stem cell transplantation. The protocol was immunoSEQ multiplex PCR, while the TCRdb copy is restricted to in-frame clones and leaves out a portion. The sample has 37,000 or so clones, nearly 95% seen once. Sequences were derived from PBMCs, sampled in a trial of ipilimumab plus nivolumab as post-transplant consolidation. These receptors originate from a male donor with multiple myeloma.

The V and J genes are TRBV6-4 and TRBJ2-1; the match to TRBD2 covers 7 bases. CDR1 and CDR2 (germline): MRHNA, SNTAGT. The V gene end was trimmed by 7 bases and the J gene end by 5 bases; junction bases not matched to a gene: 8. This CDR3 contains 14 residues. CDR3 in DNA: TGTGCCAGCAAGGAAAGCGGGAACCACAATGAGCAGTTCTTC. Protein: CASKESGNHNEQFF.

The chain recombines TRBV5-1 with TRBJ2-7; D might be TRBD2 (5 bases). Trimming removed 0 bases from V and 0 bases from J, with 7 bases in between. The CDR3 runs to 14 residues. Germline V gene sequence: CDR1 SGHRS, CDR2 YFSETQ. CDR3 region: CASSLVAGSYEQYF. CDR3 nucleotide sequence: TGCGCCAGCAGCTTGGTGGCGGGCTCCTACGAGCAGTACTTC.

The chain uses TRBV7-2 and TRBJ1-1; TRBD1 is a possible D gene (6 bases). Germline-derived CDR1 and CDR2 are SGHTA and FQGNSA. The CDR3 is 14 amino acids. Between the trimmed V and J ends, which lost 2 bases and 4 bases, there was a span of 11 bases. The CDR3 protein is CASSLSGGGTEAFF. The CDR3 region has the DNA TGTGCCAGCAGCTTATCGGGGGGCGGCACTGAAGCTTTCTTT.

The V gene is TRBV2, the J gene TRBJ2-1; tentatively, D is TRBD1 (6 bases). Germline CDR1 is SNHLY and CDR2 is FYNNEI. CDR3 size: 13 residues. V was clipped by 7 bases and J by 13 bases, with 20 bases between them. The CDR3 sequence is CASNFLGTRIQFF. Here the CDR3 DNA reads TGTGCCAGCAATTTCTTAGGGACAAGAATACAGTTCTTC.

The genes are TRBV19 and TRBJ1-4; TRBD1 aligns across 11 bases. The length of the CDR3 is 15 residues. The germline V gene encodes CDR1 LNHDA and CDR2 SQIVND (reference sequence). The J segment lost 7 bases and the V segment lost 6 bases, leaving 7 bases of the junction unmatched. CDR3 bases: TGTGCCAGTAGAACGGACAGGGGGCCGGTTGAAAAACTGTTTTTT. Its protein product is CASRTDRGPVEKLFF.

V usage is TRBV7-2 and J usage is TRBJ2-3; 7 bases match TRBD2. J was trimmed by 4 bases and V by 3 bases; bases with no gene match: 4. The germline gives CDR1 SGHTA, CDR2 FQGNSA. The CDR3 contains 14 residues. CDR3 loop: CASSFGAGADTQYF. CDR3 DNA: TGTGCCAGCAGCTTTGGCGCGGGGGCAGATACGCAGTATTTT.

The chain employs TRBV7-3 and TRBJ2-7, with D possibly TRBD2 on 6 matching bases. Between the trimmed V and J ends, which lost 4 bases and 3 bases, there was a span of 10 bases. Germline V gene data show CDR1 as SGHTA and CDR2 as FQGTGA. The CDR3 totals 13 residues. This chain's CDR3 is CASSSGGIYEQYF. The CDR3 DNA reads TGTGCCAGCAGCTCCGGGGGTATCTACGAGCAGTACTTC.

The chain employs TRBV10-1 and TRBJ1-5, with D possibly TRBD1 on 5 matching bases. The CDR3 consists of 19 residues. Germline assignment: CDR1 WNHNN and CDR2 SYGVQD (reference sequence). With 2 bases removed from V and 0 bases from J, the gap between germline ends came to 20 bases. The CDR3 region is CASSENGGLEGYSNQPQHF. DNA for the CDR3: TGCGCCAGCAGTGAGAATGGGGGTTTGGAGGGTTATAGCAATCAGCCCCAGCATTTT.

This chain uses TRBV4-3 with TRBJ2-7; D remains unclear. The CDR3 runs to 15 residues. Germline CDR1 and CDR2: LGHNA and YSLEER. Trimming cost V 0 bases and J 0 bases, with 9 bases left between them. CDR3 in amino acids: CASSQESLGSYEQYF. CDR3 coding DNA: TGCGCCAGCAGCCAAGAGAGCTTGGGCTCCTACGAGCAGTACTTC.

The chain uses TRBV27 and TRBJ1-5; D is perhaps TRBD1 (6 bases). The CDR3 totals 15 residues. V shed 0 bases and J shed 6 bases, with 12 bases lying between them. In germline, CDR1 is MNHEY, CDR2 SMNVEV (reference sequence). The CDR3: CASSLSGGASQPQHF. The CDR3 nucleotides are TGTGCCAGCAGTTTATCGGGGGGCGCGAGTCAGCCCCAGCATTTT.

The chain recombines TRBV28 with TRBJ1-1; no definite D call. This CDR3 spans 13 amino acids. CDR1 MDHEN and CDR2 SYDVKM come from the germline V gene. Trimming took off 4 bases at V and 1 base at J, with 7 bases between the two ends. This CDR3 is CASSWKRNTEAFF. The CDR3 DNA sequence: TGTGCCAGCAGTTGGAAGAGGAACACTGAAGCTTTCTTT.

The V and J genes are TRBV9 and TRBJ1-6; 7 nucleotides line up with TRBD1. With 0 bases clipped from V and 5 bases from J, the junction kept 5 bases outside the gene matches. Per the germline V gene, CDR1 is SGDLS and CDR2 is YYNGEE. The CDR3 consists of 16 residues. CDR3 nucleotides: TGTGCCAGCAGCGTAGAAGGGGGCCTCAATAATTCACCCCTCCACTTT. Residues: CASSVEGGLNNSPLHF. Full variable domain (remainder filled in from reference TRBV9 and TRBJ1-6): DSGVTQTPKHLITATGQRVTLRCSPRSGDLSVYWYQQSLDQGLQFLIQYYNGEERAKGNILERFSAQQFPDLHSELNLSSLELGDSALYFCASSVEGGLNNSPLHFGNGTRLTVT.

The rearrangement joins TRBV5-4 to TRBJ2-1; 13 bases match TRBD2. The length of the CDR3 is 15 residues. Trimming removed 1 base from V and 6 bases from J; junction bases left unmatched: 1. Looked up from germline, CDR1 is SGHNT and CDR2 is YYREEE (reference sequence). The CDR3 DNA follows: TGTGCCAGCAGCTTGACTAGCGGGGGGGCCAATGAGCAGTTCTTC. The encoded protein is CASSLTSGGANEQFF.

V and J are TRBV28 and TRBJ2-3, with D possibly matching TRBD1 (6 bases). The CDR3 runs to 12 residues. Germline lookup yields CDR1 MDHEN and CDR2 SYDVKM. V gave up 5 bases and J gave up 6 bases, with 9 bases separating them. CDR3 sequence: CASSPGVDTQYF. CDR3 DNA: TGTGCCAGCAGTCCAGGGGTGGATACGCAGTATTTT.

The count of this clone is one. J is TRBJ2-7 and V is TRBV4-1; no clear D. Per germline, CDR1 MGHRA and CDR2 YSYEKL. Trimming left V 4 bases short and J 5 bases short, with 21 bases between. The CDR3 length is 16 residues. CDR3 DNA: TGCGCCAGCAGCCGAATGGCCCCCGGCTTTGGGGACGAGCAGTACTTC. It translates to CASSRMAPGFGDEQYF.

The chain has TRBV11-2 and TRBJ1-3; no firm D call. This CDR3 is 15 amino acids long. Germline V lookup: CDR1 SGHAT, CDR2 FQNNGV. Trimming left V 3 bases short and J 1 base short, with 10 bases between. The CDR3 nucleotides are TGTGCCAGCAGCTTCGTGGGCCTTTCTGGAAACACCATATATTTT. Translation: CASSFVGLSGNTIYF.

The J gene is TRBJ1-1, the V gene TRBV5-4; D is unresolved. CDR1 is SGHNT, CDR2 YYREEE, per germline (reference sequence). This CDR3 contains 14 residues. V was trimmed by 5 bases and J by 0 bases, leaving 11 bases between them. The CDR3: CASSAELVNTEAFF. The CDR3, as DNA: TGTGCCAGCAGTGCTGAGCTGGTGAACACTGAAGCTTTCTTT.

This clone turned up a few times. The chain couples TRBV5-1 to TRBJ2-3, with 8 nucleotides matching TRBD1. CDR1 is SGHRS and CDR2 is YFSETQ in the germline V gene. The CDR3 is 15 residues long. After removal of 4 bases from V and 7 bases from J, the junction contained 11 bases not matched to a gene. The CDR3 nucleotides read TGCGCCAGCAGCACTACGGACAGGGCGGGAAATACGCAGTATTTT. Its protein product is CASSTTDRAGNTQYF.

The chain recombines TRBV19 with TRBJ1-2, with 7 bases fitting TRBD1. Germline V gene data show CDR1 as LNHDA and CDR2 as SQIVND (reference sequence). The CDR3 contains 16 residues. The V segment lost 3 bases and the J segment 4 bases; nucleotides outside the gene matches: 11. The CDR3 here is CASSILGGQSSYGYTF. The DNA of the CDR3 is TGTGCCAGTAGTATTCTAGGGGGACAGTCATCCTATGGCTACACCTTC.

J is TRBJ2-5 and V is TRBV7-3, with a weak D call TRBD2 (6 bases). Trimming pared 2 bases from V and 4 bases from J, leaving 14 bases between. The germline V gene has CDR1 SGHTA and CDR2 FQGTGA. This CDR3 is 15 amino acids long. The CDR3 protein is CASSLLGTGGETQYF. In DNA, the CDR3 is TGTGCCAGCAGCTTACTGGGGACCGGGGGAGAGACCCAGTACTTC.

This chain links TRBV7-9 with TRBJ2-5; 10 nucleotides align to TRBD2. Germline V gene data show CDR1 as SEHNR and CDR2 as FQNEAQ (reference sequence). This CDR3 is built from 17 residues. V lost 5 bases to trimming and J lost 4 bases; unmatched junction nucleotides: 13. As DNA, the CDR3 is TGTGCCAGCAGCCCAGGTGGTAGCGGGGGGCTGAGAGAGACCCAGTACTTC. It is translated as CASSPGGSGGLRETQYF. The whole variable domain, filled in from reference TRBV7-9 and TRBJ2-5, reads DTGVSQNPRHKITKRGQNVTFRCDPISEHNRLYWYRQTLGQGPEFLTYFQNEAQLEKSRLLSDRFSAERPKGSFSTLEIQRTEQGDSAMYLCASSPGGSGGLRETQYFGPGTRLLVL.

CDR3: CASSPGQGAPNEKLFF. The CDR3 region has the DNA TGTGCCAGCAGCCCGGGACAGGGGGCCCCTAATGAAAAACTGTTTTTT. The rearrangement joins TRBV9 to TRBJ1-4, with 12 bases matching TRBD1. V shed 4 bases and J 3 bases; nucleotides not matched to a gene: 4. CDR3 length equals 16 residues. CDR1 is SGDLS and CDR2 is YYNGEE in the germline V gene.

The chain recombines TRBV9 with TRBJ2-3; tentative D call: TRBD2 (5 bases). Germline lookup yields CDR1 SGDLS and CDR2 YYNGEE. CDR3 length: 14 amino acids. The V end lost 3 bases, the J end lost 1 base, and 9 bases lay between the germline ends. In DNA, the CDR3 is TGTGCCAGCAGCGCGGGATTGGGCACAGATACGCAGTATTTT. It yields the protein CASSAGLGTDTQYF.

This chain uses TRBV7-9 with TRBJ2-5; the match to TRBD1 covers 10 bases. The J call could be wrong; TRBJ2-7 is a better fit for the DNA end. The germline V gene has CDR1 SEHNR and CDR2 FQNEAQ (reference sequence). There are 14 residues in the CDR3. CDR3 nucleotides: TGTGCCAGCAGCCCCGGACAGGGGGTCTACGAGCAGTACTTC. This sequence encodes CASSPGQGVYEQYF.

The rearrangement joins TRBV11-2 to TRBJ2-7; D might be TRBD1 or TRBD2, each matching 5 bases. CDR1 is SGHAT, CDR2 FQNNGV, per germline. The CDR3 has 15 amino acids. Trimming took 0 bases from V and 5 from J, leaving 14 bases between them. CDR3 in DNA: TGTGCCAGCAGCTTAGATCGTCAGGGAGTCCACGAGCAGTACTTC. It yields the protein CASSLDRQGVHEQYF.

The chain joins TRBV6-5 to TRBJ2-2, with TRBD1 matching over 7 bases. This CDR3 comprises 15 residues. CDR1 is MNHEY and CDR2 is SVGAGI in the germline V gene. J lost 3 bases, V lost 0 bases, and 1 base had no gene match. In nucleotides, the CDR3 is TGTGCCAGCAGTTACTCGGGACAGTACACCGGGGAGCTGTTTTTT. It codes for CASSYSGQYTGELFF.

This clone was seen a few times. The CDR3 DNA follows: TGTGCCAGCAGGCCGTCCTCCTACGAGCAGTACTTC. Encoded protein: CASRPSSYEQYF. V usage is TRBV28 and J usage is TRBJ2-7, with unresolved D. Germline V gene lookup returns CDR1 MDHEN and CDR2 SYDVKM. With 6 bases removed from V and 0 bases from J, the gap between germline ends came to 6 bases. The CDR3 runs 12 residues. The whole variable domain, filled in from reference TRBV28 and TRBJ2-7, reads DVKVTQSSRYLVKRTGEKVFLECVQDMDHENMFWYRQDPGLGLRLIYFSYDVKMKEKGDIPEGYSVSREKKERFSLILESASTNQTSMYLCASRPSSYEQYFGPGTRLTVT.

This clone has only one observation. CDR3 residues: CASSPGQITDTQYF. In DNA form, the CDR3 reads TGTGCCAGCAGTCCGGGACAAATCACAGATACGCAGTATTTT. V is TRBV6-5 and J is TRBJ2-3; maybe TRBD1 (6 bases). Germline-derived CDR1 and CDR2 are MNHEY and SVGAGI. Between the trimmed V and J ends, which lost 5 bases and 2 bases, there was a span of 11 bases. This CDR3 region has 14 residues.

V gene TRBV7-2 combines with J gene TRBJ2-1; TRBD2 matches at 8 bases. Germline V lookup: CDR1 SGHTA, CDR2 FQGNSA. Losses at the gene ends were 5 bases for V and 8 bases for J; bases not matched to a gene: 14. The CDR3 has 16 amino acids. CDR3 nucleotide sequence: TGTGCCAGCAGCCCCGGTACAGCGGGGGAGCTCGATGAGCAGTTCTTC. Its protein product is CASSPGTAGELDEQFF.

DNA for the CDR3: TGTGCCAGCAGCTTAGCCGGGGAGACCCAGTACTTC. Its protein product is CASSLAGETQYF. J is TRBJ2-5 and V is TRBV11-2; D is undetermined. Germline V gene lookup returns CDR1 SGHAT and CDR2 FQNNGV. V gave up 1 base and J gave up 5 bases, with 5 bases separating them. This CDR3 comprises 12 residues.

CDR3 coding DNA: TGTGCCAGCAGCTTGGCAGGGAATAGAGCCTCCTATAATTCACCCCTCCACTTT. It yields the protein CASSLAGNRASYNSPLHF. The V gene is TRBV7-9, the J gene TRBJ1-6; tentatively, D is TRBD1 (5 bases). In germline, CDR1 is SEHNR, CDR2 FQNEAQ (reference sequence). The CDR3 is 18 residues long. Trimming took off 3 bases at V and 0 bases at J, with 15 bases between the two ends. Full variable domain (outside the CDR3, taken from reference TRBV7-9 and TRBJ1-6): DTGVSQNPRHKITKRGQNVTFRCDPISEHNRLYWYRQTLGQGPEFLTYFQNEAQLEKSRLLSDRFSAERPKGSFSTLEIQRTEQGDSAMYLCASSLAGNRASYNSPLHFGNGTRLTVT.